The 32 T cell receptor beta chains listed next were all sequenced from one sample in a study of blood T cell repertoires in COVID-19. The assay was immunoSEQ multiplex PCR, and TCRdb's table has in-frame clones only and misses some. The table lists some 170,000 clones, approximately 80% of them singletons. Sequencing was performed on peripheral blood. The receptors originated from a man aged 55 to 70 with acute or convalescent COVID-19.

The chain carries TRBV12-5 and TRBJ2-1; weak D call: TRBD2 (6 bases). The CDR3 consists of 17 residues. Germline V gene data show CDR1 as LGHNT and CDR2 as FRNRAP. V dropped 3 bases and J dropped 2 bases, with 17 bases sitting between them. CDR3 residues: CASGFRIWGVPYNEQFF. The DNA for the CDR3 is TGTGCTAGTGGTTTTCGAATATGGGGGGTCCCCTACAATGAGCAGTTCTTC.

The rearrangement uses TRBV11-2 and TRBJ2-2; D not resolved. The V and J ends lost 1 base and 3 bases respectively, with 6 bases between them. CDR1 and CDR2 from the germline V gene are SGHAT and FQNNGV. CDR3 length: 14 residues. The CDR3 DNA follows: TGTGCCAGCAGCTTAGTTCGAGACACCGGGGAGCTGTTTTTT. This sequence encodes CASSLVRDTGELFF.

The chain has TRBV25-1 and TRBJ2-1; 8 bases line up with TRBD1. CDR1 and CDR2 from the germline V gene are MGHDK and SYGVNS. V shed 3 bases and J 5 bases; nucleotides not matched to a gene: 9. The CDR3 contains 16 residues. CDR3 nucleotides: TGTGCCAGCAGTGACGGGGGCAGGGGGCGCGACAATGAGCAGTTCTTC. This sequence encodes CASSDGGRGRDNEQFF.

This clone has just one count. The genes are TRBV19 and TRBJ1-4; 7 positions match TRBD1. CDR1 is LNHDA and CDR2 is SQIVND in the germline V gene (reference sequence). V lost 6 bases, J lost 2 bases, and 12 bases stayed unmatched. This CDR3 comprises 17 residues. CDR3 in amino acids: CASRHYRDSGTNEKLFF. In DNA, the CDR3 is TGTGCCAGTAGACATTACCGGGACAGCGGGACTAATGAAAAACTGTTTTTT.

This clone showed up just a few times. The chain has TRBV6-2 or TRBV6-3 and TRBJ2-5, with D possibly TRBD1 on 6 matching bases. V was shortened by 3 bases and J by 5 bases, with 16 bases between the two germline ends. The CDR3 runs 15 residues. Germline CDR1 MNHEY, CDR2 SVGEGT. CDR3 DNA: TGTGCCAGCAGTTATGATTCCTCAGGGGCCGAGACCCAGTACTTC. Its protein is CASSYDSSGAETQYF.

The rearrangement joins TRBV19 to TRBJ1-5; D is uncertain. Trimming cost V 8 bases and J 4 bases, with 27 bases left between them. The CDR3 length is 18 residues. CDR1 and CDR2 from the germline V gene are LNHDA and SQIVND (reference sequence). CDR3 region: CASYPGWAKSRLNQPQHF. CDR3 DNA: TGTGCCAGTTACCCCGGCTGGGCTAAGAGCCGCCTAAATCAGCCCCAGCATTTT. The whole variable domain, filled in from reference TRBV19 and TRBJ1-5, reads DGGITQSPKYLFRKEGQNVTLSCEQNLNHDAMYWYRQDPGQGLRLIYYSQIVNDFQKGDIAEGYSVSREKKESFPLTVTSAQKNPTAFYLCASYPGWAKSRLNQPQHFGDGTRLSIL.

The gene calls are TRBV7-2 and TRBJ2-7, with D hard to call. This CDR3 is built from 11 residues. Germline V gene data show CDR1 as SGHTA and CDR2 as FQGNSA. The V gene lost 5 bases and the J gene lost 7 bases, with 9 bases spanning the gap. The CDR3 DNA follows: TGTGCCAGCAGCCACTCTTGGGAGCAGTACTTC. The encoded protein is CASSHSWEQYF.

This chain connects TRBV5-6 to TRBJ1-6, with D hard to call. V gave up 0 bases and J gave up 4 bases, with 5 bases separating them. Germline CDR1 SGHDT, CDR2 YYEEEE. There are 14 residues in the CDR3. The CDR3 reads CASSLDGYNSPLHF. The CDR3 nucleotides are TGTGCCAGCAGCTTGGACGGTTATAATTCACCCCTCCACTTT.

In this sample, this clone turned up many times. This rearrangement joins TRBV19 to TRBJ1-1; 10 nucleotides line up with TRBD1. The germline gives CDR1 LNHDA, CDR2 SQIVND (reference sequence). Trimming at V came to 5 bases and at J to 1 base, leaving 7 bases not matched to a gene. The CDR3 loop spans 16 amino acids. The CDR3 DNA reads as TGTGCCAGTAGTCATATTAGGGACAGGGGGAACACTGAAGCTTTCTTT. Encoded protein: CASSHIRDRGNTEAFF.

The table lists this clone with a count of one. The chain has TRBV5-6 and TRBJ1-5; the match to TRBD1 covers 8 bases. V dropped 5 bases and J dropped 2; count of bases not matched to a gene: 6. The CDR3 length is 15 residues. CDR1 is SGHDT and CDR2 is YYEEEE in the germline V gene. The CDR3 sequence: CASRNQGAGNQPQHF. DNA of the CDR3: TGTGCCAGCAGAAATCAGGGGGCTGGCAATCAGCCCCAGCATTTT.

The genes are TRBV7-8 and TRBJ2-2, with D unresolved. V shed 5 bases and J shed 6 bases, with 13 bases lying between them. The CDR3 length is 14 residues. Germline V gene lookup returns CDR1 SGHVS and CDR2 FQNEAQ. In nucleotides, the CDR3 is TGTGCCAGCAGCCCCTATGCAAACCCCGGGGAGCTGTTTTTT. It codes for CASSPYANPGELFF.

This clone was counted ten times or more. The chain combines TRBV14 with TRBJ1-1, with D uncertain. V lost 1 base, J lost 0 bases, and 9 bases lay in between. The germline gives CDR1 SGHDN, CDR2 FVKESK. The CDR3 is 15 amino acids. The CDR3 nucleotides read TGTGCCAGCAGCCAAGCTCGGAGCATGAACACTGAAGCTTTCTTT. Translating gives CASSQARSMNTEAFF.

This clone has a single count. CDR3 amino acids: CASSILHRALHQPQHF. The CDR3 coding sequence is TGTGCCAGTAGTATATTACACAGGGCGCTCCATCAGCCCCAGCATTTT. The rearrangement uses TRBV19 and TRBJ1-5; TRBD1 is a possible D gene (6 bases). Germline-derived CDR1 and CDR2 are LNHDA and SQIVND (reference sequence). The CDR3 has 16 residues. The V end was cut by 2 bases, the J end by 5 bases, with 16 bases between.

The rearrangement uses TRBV27 and TRBJ1-5; no reliable D call. Germline V lookup: CDR1 MNHEY, CDR2 SMNVEV (reference sequence). The CDR3 runs to 12 residues. Trimming left V 6 bases short and J 6 bases short, with 9 bases between. Written as DNA, the CDR3 is TGTGCCAGCAGGACATCCGGTCAGCCCCAGCATTTT. Translation: CASRTSGQPQHF.

The rearrangement joins TRBV7-2 to TRBJ2-7; the match to TRBD1 covers 9 bases. Germline V gene data show CDR1 as SGHTA and CDR2 as FQGNSA. The CDR3 covers 14 residues. The V segment lost 6 bases and the J segment 2 bases; nucleotides outside the gene matches: 5. In DNA form, the CDR3 reads TGTGCCAGCAGTATGGGACAGGGTCCCTACGAGCAGTACTTC. Protein: CASSMGQGPYEQYF.

V gene TRBV7-2 combines with J gene TRBJ2-1; D is possibly TRBD2 (6 bases). The V and J ends lost 1 base and 13 bases respectively, with 23 bases between them. The germline CDR1 and CDR2 sequences are SGHTA and FQGNSA. CDR3 length equals 16 residues. CDR3 in DNA: TGTGCCAGCAGCTTAGGGGAGGCGGGTTTTACGGGGAGTCAGTTCTTC. Translation: CASSLGEAGFTGSQFF. Together with reference TRBV7-2 and TRBJ2-1, the CDR3 gives the full variable domain: GAGVSQSPSNKVTEKGKDVELRCDPISGHTALYWYRQSLGQGLEFLIYFQGNSAPDKSGLPSDRFSAERTGGSVSTLTIQRTQQEDSAVYLCASSLGEAGFTGSQFFGPGTRLTVL.

The chain links TRBV9 to TRBJ2-3; 10 nucleotides agree with TRBD2. There are 16 residues in the CDR3. The ends lost 0 bases at V and 0 bases at J; junction bases unmatched: 1. Germline V gives CDR1 SGDLS, CDR2 YYNGEE. CDR3: CASSVASGGSTDTQYF. The CDR3 nucleotides read TGTGCCAGCAGCGTAGCTAGCGGGGGCAGCACAGATACGCAGTATTTT.

The chain carries TRBV27 and TRBJ2-7, with a possible D match to TRBD1 (6 bases). Germline CDR1 is MNHEY and CDR2 is SMNVEV (reference sequence). V gave up 2 bases and J gave up 0 bases, with 14 bases separating them. The CDR3 loop spans 16 amino acids. This CDR3 is CASSLRQGYSSYEQYF. The CDR3 DNA sequence: TGTGCCAGCAGTTTACGGCAGGGGTACAGCTCCTACGAGCAGTACTTC.

This clone was seen once. This sample also contains other DNA sequences that code for the same CDR3. The chain carries TRBV5-1 and TRBJ2-5, with a possible D match to TRBD2 (5 bases). Trimming removed 1 base from V and 5 bases from J, with 12 bases in between. From germline, CDR1 is SGHRS and CDR2 YFSETQ. The CDR3 runs to 14 residues. The CDR3 reads CASSLFRGQETQYF. DNA for the CDR3: TGCGCCAGCAGCTTGTTCCGGGGTCAGGAGACCCAGTACTTC.

This chain connects TRBV24-1 to TRBJ1-4, with D perhaps TRBD1 (5 bases). This CDR3 contains 15 residues. With 5 bases removed from V and 2 bases from J, the gap between germline ends came to 11 bases. Germline V gene lookup returns CDR1 KGHDR and CDR2 SFDVKD. The CDR3 loop is CATSAAGKTNEKLFF. DNA for the CDR3: TGTGCCACCAGTGCGGCAGGGAAGACTAATGAAAAACTGTTTTTT.

The genes are TRBV6-5 and TRBJ2-7; D gene ambiguous. The V end was cut by 4 bases, the J end by 4 bases, with 14 bases between. The length of the CDR3 is 14 residues. Germline V gives CDR1 MNHEY, CDR2 SVGAGI. CDR3: CASSSEPSVYEQYF. The DNA for the CDR3 is TGTGCCAGCAGTTCTGAACCGAGCGTATACGAGCAGTACTTC.

CDR3 in amino acids: CASSIGRGVDTQYF. CDR3 DNA: TGTGCCAGTAGCATCGGTCGGGGGGTAGATACGCAGTATTTT. The chain recombines TRBV19 with TRBJ2-3; the match to TRBD2 covers 7 bases. This CDR3 comprises 14 residues. Per germline, CDR1 LNHDA and CDR2 SQIVND (reference sequence). Trimming took 6 bases from V and 5 from J; bases not matched to a gene: 8.

This clone occurred a few times. The chain recombines TRBV4-3 with TRBJ2-7; 9 bases match TRBD1. J gave up 5 bases and V 1 base, and 3 bases lay outside the gene matches. The CDR3 consists of 14 residues. CDR1 LGHNA and CDR2 YSLEER come from the germline V gene. The CDR3 reads CASSQGTGGHEQYF. In nucleotides, the CDR3 is TGCGCCAGCAGCCAAGGAACAGGGGGCCACGAGCAGTACTTC.

The V and J genes are TRBV6-5 and TRBJ1-1; D gene unclear. The CDR3 runs to 15 residues. Germline V gene data show CDR1 as MNHEY and CDR2 as SVGAGI. V was pared by 4 bases and J by 1 base, with 13 bases between. The CDR3 coding sequence is TGTGCCAGCAGTTTTAATGGCATTCAGAACACTGAAGCTTTCTTT. This codes for CASSFNGIQNTEAFF.

The rearrangement joins TRBV11-2 to TRBJ1-1; no firm D call. V lost 1 base and J 1 base, leaving 7 bases between the germline ends. Per germline, CDR1 SGHAT and CDR2 FQNNGV. This CDR3 has 14 residues. Here the CDR3 reads CASSLGPGNTEAFF. The CDR3 DNA is TGTGCCAGCAGCTTAGGTCCAGGGAACACTGAAGCTTTCTTT.

The table lists this clone with a count of one. The chain combines TRBV4-1 with TRBJ1-6, with 7 bases identical to TRBD1. Germline V lookup: CDR1 MGHRA, CDR2 YSYEKL. The V gene end was trimmed by 0 bases and the J gene end by 9 bases; junction bases not matched to a gene: 8. The CDR3 spans 16 residues. The CDR3 sequence: CASSQDIRGESSPLHF. In DNA, the CDR3 is TGCGCCAGCAGCCAAGACATCAGGGGGGAGTCTTCACCCCTCCACTTT.

V usage is TRBV9 and J usage is TRBJ1-3; 8 nucleotides match TRBD1. Germline assignment: CDR1 SGDLS and CDR2 YYNGEE. J lost 3 bases, V lost 3 bases, and 8 bases had no gene match. The CDR3 length is 16 residues. The CDR3: CASSARSGGSGNTIYF. The DNA for the CDR3 is TGTGCCAGCAGCGCCCGTTCAGGGGGCAGTGGAAACACCATATATTTT.

The J gene is TRBJ1-1, the V gene TRBV29-1, with D possibly being TRBD1 (5 bases). The CDR3 runs 13 residues. The germline CDR1 and CDR2 sequences are SQVTM and ANQGSEA. V gave up 3 bases and J gave up 1 base, with 9 bases separating them. The CDR3 bases are TGCAGCGTTGAGGGGCCCGCGAACACTGAAGCTTTCTTT. It codes for CSVEGPANTEAFF.

The CDR3 reads CASSHGTGANEQYF. CDR3 coding DNA: TGTGCCAGTAGCCACGGGACAGGGGCCAACGAGCAGTACTTC. The chain joins TRBV19 to TRBJ2-7, with TRBD1 identical over 10 bases. The CDR3 extends over 14 amino acids. CDR1 and CDR2 from the germline V gene are LNHDA and SQIVND (reference sequence). V shed 6 bases and J 5 bases; nucleotides not matched to a gene: 7.

The V and J genes are TRBV5-1 and TRBJ2-6; D unclear. The length of the CDR3 is 15 residues. The germline gives CDR1 SGHRS, CDR2 YFSETQ. The V gene lost 3 bases and the J gene lost 9 bases, with 16 bases spanning the gap. CDR3: CASSYLPGQDNVLTF. CDR3 coding DNA: TGCGCCAGCAGCTACCTCCCCGGTCAGGACAACGTCCTGACTTTC.

The chain employs TRBV3-1 (or the pseudogene TRBV3-2) and TRBJ2-1, with TRBD1 as a possible D gene (5 bases). Looked up from germline, CDR1 is LGHDT and CDR2 is YNNKEL (reference sequence). The CDR3 sequence is 15 residues long. V was trimmed by 2 bases and J by 2 bases, leaving 10 bases between them. For the CDR3, the DNA is TGTGCCAGCAGCCAAAAAGGGGATGCCTACAATGAGCAGTTCTTC. Encoded protein: CASSQKGDAYNEQFF.

The CDR3 DNA sequence: TGTGCCACCAGTGCCATGGGGGGGAATGAGCAGTTCTTC. Translation: CATSAMGGNEQFF. This chain links TRBV24-1 with TRBJ2-1; TRBD2 matches at 7 bases. The CDR3 sequence is 13 residues long. V dropped 5 bases and J dropped 7; count of bases not matched to a gene: 4. Germline V gene sequence: CDR1 KGHDR, CDR2 SFDVKD.